This T cell receptor (beta chain) was identified during a study of cytomegalovirus exposure and HLA in healthy donors. Overall study findings and caveats: Common viral pathogens seemed to be connected with several of the most significant clusters, according to a later analysis. Highest at DRB1 and lowest at HLA-C, TCR association rates differed among HLA loci in a later analysis. Analysis performed later found more than 15,000 TCR beta sequences associated with HLA alleles at 0.05 false discovery rate.

The CDR3 contains 14 residues. V shed 8 bases, J shed 8 bases, and the junction held 12 bases outside the gene matches. Per germline, CDR1 SNHLY and CDR2 FYNNEI. With 60 Vbeta and 13 Jbeta primers, the PCR was carried out. TCRdb keeps only in-frame clones here, not all; method: immunoSEQ multiplex PCR. Among more than 95,000 clones listed, about 80% were seen once. Concerning this clone: What it recognizes is unknown.

The origin of this receptor is a woman in her forties or fifties in good health and CMV-seropositive. The rearrangement links TRBV2 to TRBJ2-1; TRBD2 aligns across 7 bases. The sample comprised PBMCs. In nucleotides, the CDR3 is TGTGCCAGCGTCCCCCGGACTAGGATCGATGAGCAGTTCTTC. Its translation: CASVPRTRIDEQFF.